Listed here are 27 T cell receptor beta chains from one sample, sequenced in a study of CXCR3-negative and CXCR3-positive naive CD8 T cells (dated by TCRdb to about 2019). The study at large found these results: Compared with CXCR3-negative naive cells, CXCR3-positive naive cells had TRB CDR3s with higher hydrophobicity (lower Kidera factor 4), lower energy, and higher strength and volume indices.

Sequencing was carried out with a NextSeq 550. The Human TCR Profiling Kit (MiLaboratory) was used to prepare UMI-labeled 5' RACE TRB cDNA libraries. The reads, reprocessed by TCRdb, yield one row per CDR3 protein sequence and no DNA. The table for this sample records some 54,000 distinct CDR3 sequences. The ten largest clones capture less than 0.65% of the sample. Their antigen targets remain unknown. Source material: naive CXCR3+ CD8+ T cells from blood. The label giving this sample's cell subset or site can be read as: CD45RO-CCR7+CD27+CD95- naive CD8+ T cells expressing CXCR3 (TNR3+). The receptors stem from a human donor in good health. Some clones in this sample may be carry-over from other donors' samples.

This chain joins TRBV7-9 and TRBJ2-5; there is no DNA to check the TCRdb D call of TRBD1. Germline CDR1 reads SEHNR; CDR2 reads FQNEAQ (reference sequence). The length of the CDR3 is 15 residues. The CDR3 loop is CASSVLQGVGETQYF.

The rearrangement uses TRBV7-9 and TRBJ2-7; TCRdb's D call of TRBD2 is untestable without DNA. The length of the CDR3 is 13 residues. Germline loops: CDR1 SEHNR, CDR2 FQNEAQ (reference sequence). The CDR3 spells CASSPSSSYEQYF.

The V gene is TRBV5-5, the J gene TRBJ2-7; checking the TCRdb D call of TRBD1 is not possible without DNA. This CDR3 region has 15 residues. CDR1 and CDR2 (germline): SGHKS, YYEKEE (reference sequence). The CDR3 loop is CASSVVDRGIYEQYF.

The CDR3 is CSVEEGARTEAFF. This chain connects TRBV29-1 to TRBJ1-1; TCRdb proposes TRBD1, but this gene call is untestable without DNA. The CDR3 totals 13 residues. Germline V CDR1 and CDR2: SQVTM, ANQGSEA.

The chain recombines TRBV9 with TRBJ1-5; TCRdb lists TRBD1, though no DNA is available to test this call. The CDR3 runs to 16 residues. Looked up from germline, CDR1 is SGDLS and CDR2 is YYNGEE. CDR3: CASSGGTGGGNQPQHF.

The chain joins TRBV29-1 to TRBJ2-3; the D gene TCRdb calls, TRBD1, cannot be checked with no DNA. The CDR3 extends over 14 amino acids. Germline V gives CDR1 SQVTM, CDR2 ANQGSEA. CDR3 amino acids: CSVETGRGTDTQYF.

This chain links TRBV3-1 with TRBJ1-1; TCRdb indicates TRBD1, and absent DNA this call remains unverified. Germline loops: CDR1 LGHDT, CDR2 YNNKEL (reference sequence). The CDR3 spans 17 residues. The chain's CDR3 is CASSQGYQGRENTEAFF.

CDR3 sequence: CAISDPNTIYF. This chain connects TRBV10-3 to TRBJ1-3. This CDR3 is 11 amino acids long. The germline V gene has CDR1 ENHRY and CDR2 SYGVKD.

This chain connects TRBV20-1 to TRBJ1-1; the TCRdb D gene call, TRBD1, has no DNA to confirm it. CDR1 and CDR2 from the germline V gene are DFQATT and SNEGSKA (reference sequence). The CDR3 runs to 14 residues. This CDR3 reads CSAPEGLMGTEAFF.

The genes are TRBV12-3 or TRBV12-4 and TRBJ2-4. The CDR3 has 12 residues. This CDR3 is CASSLNRQIQYF.

The CDR3 region is CASSLVPGNPSTDTQYF. This chain links TRBV7-9 with TRBJ2-3; as DNA is missing, the TRBD1 call by TCRdb cannot be tested. The CDR3 covers 17 residues. Per the germline V gene, CDR1 is SEHNR and CDR2 is FQNEAQ (reference sequence).

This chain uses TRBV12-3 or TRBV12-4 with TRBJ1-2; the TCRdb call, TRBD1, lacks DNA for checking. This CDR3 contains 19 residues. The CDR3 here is CASSPTETGSTDRSLGYTF.

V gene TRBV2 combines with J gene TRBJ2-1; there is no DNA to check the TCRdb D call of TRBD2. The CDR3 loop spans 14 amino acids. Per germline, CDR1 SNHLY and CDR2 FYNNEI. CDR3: CASTKKDLPSEQFF.

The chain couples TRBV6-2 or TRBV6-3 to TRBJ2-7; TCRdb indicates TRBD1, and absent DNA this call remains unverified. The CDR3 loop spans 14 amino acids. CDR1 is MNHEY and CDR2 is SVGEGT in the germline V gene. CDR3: CASTKAGGLYEQYF.

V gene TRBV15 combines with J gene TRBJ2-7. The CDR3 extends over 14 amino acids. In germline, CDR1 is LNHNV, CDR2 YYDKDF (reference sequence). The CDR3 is CATSRDLGLPEQYF.

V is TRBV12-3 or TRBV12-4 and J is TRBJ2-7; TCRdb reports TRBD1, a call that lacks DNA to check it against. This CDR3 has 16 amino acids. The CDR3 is CASSPEGRDRPYEQYF.

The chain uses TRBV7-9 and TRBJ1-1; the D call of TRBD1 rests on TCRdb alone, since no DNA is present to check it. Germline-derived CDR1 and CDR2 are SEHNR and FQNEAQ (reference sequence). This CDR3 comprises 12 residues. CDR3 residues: CASSEIEGKAFF.

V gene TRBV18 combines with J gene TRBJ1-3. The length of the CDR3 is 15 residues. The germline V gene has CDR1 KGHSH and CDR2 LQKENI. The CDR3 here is CASSPDSLSGNTIYF. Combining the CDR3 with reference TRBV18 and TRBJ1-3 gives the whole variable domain NAGVMQNPRHLVRRRGQEARLRCSPMKGHSHVYWYRQLPEEGLKFMVYLQKENIIDESGMPKERFSAEFPKEGPSILRIQQVVRGDSAAYFCASSPDSLSGNTIYFGEGSWLTVV.

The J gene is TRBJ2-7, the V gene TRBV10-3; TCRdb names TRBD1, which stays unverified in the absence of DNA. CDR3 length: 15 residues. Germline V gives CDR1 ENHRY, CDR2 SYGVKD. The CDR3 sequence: CAISEMSDLSYEQYF.

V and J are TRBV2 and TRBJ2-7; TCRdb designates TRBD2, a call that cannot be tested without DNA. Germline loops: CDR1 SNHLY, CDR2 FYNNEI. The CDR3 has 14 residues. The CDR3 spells CASSGLAGGLIRQF.

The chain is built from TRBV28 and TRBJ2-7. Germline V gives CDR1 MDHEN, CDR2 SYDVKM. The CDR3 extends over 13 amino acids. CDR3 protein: CASTSPYSYEQYF.

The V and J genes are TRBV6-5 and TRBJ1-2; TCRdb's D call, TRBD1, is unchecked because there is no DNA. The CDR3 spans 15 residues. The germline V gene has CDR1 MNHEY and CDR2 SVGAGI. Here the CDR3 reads CASSSPDRANYGYTF.

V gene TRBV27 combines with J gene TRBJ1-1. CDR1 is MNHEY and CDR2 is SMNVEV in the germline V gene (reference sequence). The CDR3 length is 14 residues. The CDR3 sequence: CASSFGRGGTEAFF.

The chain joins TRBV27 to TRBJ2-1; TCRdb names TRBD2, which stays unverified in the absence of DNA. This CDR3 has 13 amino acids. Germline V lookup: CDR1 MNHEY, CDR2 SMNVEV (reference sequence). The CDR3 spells CASSAGGRNEQFF.

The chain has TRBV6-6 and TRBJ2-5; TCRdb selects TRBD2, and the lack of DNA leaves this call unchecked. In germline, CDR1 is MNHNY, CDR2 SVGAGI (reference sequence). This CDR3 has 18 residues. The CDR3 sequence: CASSGSEGGQFRLETQYF.

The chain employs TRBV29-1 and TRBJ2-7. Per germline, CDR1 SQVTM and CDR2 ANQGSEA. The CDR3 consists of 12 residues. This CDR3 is CSAGLDGYEQYF.

CDR3 residues: CASSRPPVPQETQYF. This chain links TRBV19 with TRBJ2-5; without DNA, the TCRdb call of TRBD1 cannot be checked. The CDR3 has 15 residues. CDR1 is LNHDA, CDR2 SQIVND, per germline (reference sequence). Filled out from reference TRBV19 and TRBJ2-5, the complete variable domain reads DGGITQSPKYLFRKEGQNVTLSCEQNLNHDAMYWYRQDPGQGLRLIYYSQIVNDFQKGDIAEGYSVSREKKESFPLTVTSAQKNPTAFYLCASSRPPVPQETQYFGPGTRLLVL.